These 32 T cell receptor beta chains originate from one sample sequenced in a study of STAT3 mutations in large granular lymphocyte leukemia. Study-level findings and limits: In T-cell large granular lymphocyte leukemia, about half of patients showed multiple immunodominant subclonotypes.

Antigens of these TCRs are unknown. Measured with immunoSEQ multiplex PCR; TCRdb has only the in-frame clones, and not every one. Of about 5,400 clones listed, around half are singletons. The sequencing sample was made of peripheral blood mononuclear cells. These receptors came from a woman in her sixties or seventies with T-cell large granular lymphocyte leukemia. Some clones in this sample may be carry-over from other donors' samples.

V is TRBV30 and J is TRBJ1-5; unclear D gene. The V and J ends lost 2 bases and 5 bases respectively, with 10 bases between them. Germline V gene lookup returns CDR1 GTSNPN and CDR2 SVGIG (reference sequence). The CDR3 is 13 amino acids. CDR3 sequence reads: CAWSRRADQPQHF. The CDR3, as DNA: TGTGCCTGGAGTCGGAGGGCAGATCAGCCCCAGCATTTT.

This chain's CDR3 is CAVDRNGGNTIYF. CDR3 nucleotides: TGTGCCGTAGACAGGAACGGAGGAAACACCATATATTTT. V usage is TRBV7-9 and J usage is TRBJ1-3; D possibly corresponds to TRBD1 (6 bases). Trimming left V 11 bases short and J 4 bases short, with 15 bases between. The CDR3 has 13 amino acids. The germline V gene encodes CDR1 SEHNR and CDR2 FQNEAQ (reference sequence).

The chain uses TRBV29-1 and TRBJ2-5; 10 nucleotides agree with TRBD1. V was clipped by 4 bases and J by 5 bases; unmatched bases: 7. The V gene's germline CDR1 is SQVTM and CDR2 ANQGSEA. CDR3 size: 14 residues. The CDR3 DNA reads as TGCAGCGTTGCGTCCCGGGACAGGGGTGAGACCCAGTACTTC. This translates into CSVASRDRGETQYF.

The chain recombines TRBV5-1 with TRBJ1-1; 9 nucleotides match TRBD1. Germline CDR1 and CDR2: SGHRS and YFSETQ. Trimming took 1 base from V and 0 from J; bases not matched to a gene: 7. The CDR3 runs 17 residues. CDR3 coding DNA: TGCGCCAGCAGCTTGCCCGAGGGGACAGGGATGAACACTGAAGCTTTCTTT. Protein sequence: CASSLPEGTGMNTEAFF.

CDR3 in DNA: TGCGCCAGCCACGGGACTACGCTCGACAATGAGCAGTTCTTC. Protein product: CASHGTTLDNEQFF. This sequence joins TRBV5-1 and TRBJ2-1; 7 positions match TRBD2. V lost 7 bases to trimming and J lost 5 bases; unmatched junction nucleotides: 9. The V gene's germline CDR1 is SGHRS and CDR2 YFSETQ. The CDR3 covers 14 residues.

CDR3: CAWSEGGGGPSSGQYF. The CDR3 nucleotides read TGTGCCTGGAGCGAGGGAGGGGGCGGTCCGTCTTCGGGTCAGTACTTC. The rearrangement joins TRBV30 to TRBJ2-7; D is perhaps TRBD1 or TRBD2 (7 bases each). Trimming cost V 3 bases and J 10 bases, with 28 bases left between them. CDR1 is GTSNPN, CDR2 SVGIG, per germline (reference sequence). The CDR3 totals 16 residues.

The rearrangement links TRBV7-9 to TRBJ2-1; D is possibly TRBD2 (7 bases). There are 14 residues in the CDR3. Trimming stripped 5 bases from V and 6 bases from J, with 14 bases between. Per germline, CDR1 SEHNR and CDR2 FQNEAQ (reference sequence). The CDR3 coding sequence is TGTGCCAGCAGCGGGAGGGGGGGGATCAATGAGCAGTTCTTC. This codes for CASSGRGGINEQFF.

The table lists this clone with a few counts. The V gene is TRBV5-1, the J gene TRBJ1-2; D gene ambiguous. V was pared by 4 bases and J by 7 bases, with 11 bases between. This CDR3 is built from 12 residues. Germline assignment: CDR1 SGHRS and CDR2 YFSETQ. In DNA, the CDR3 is TGCGCCAGCAGCCCTGGTTTGCGTGGCTACACCTTC. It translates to CASSPGLRGYTF.

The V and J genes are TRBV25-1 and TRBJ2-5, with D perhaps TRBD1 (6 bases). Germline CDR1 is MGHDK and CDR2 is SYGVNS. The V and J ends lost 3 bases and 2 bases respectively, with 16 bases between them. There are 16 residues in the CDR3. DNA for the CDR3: TGTGCCAGCAGTGAGTTACAGGGAAAGGGTCAAGAGACCCAGTACTTC. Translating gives CASSELQGKGQETQYF.

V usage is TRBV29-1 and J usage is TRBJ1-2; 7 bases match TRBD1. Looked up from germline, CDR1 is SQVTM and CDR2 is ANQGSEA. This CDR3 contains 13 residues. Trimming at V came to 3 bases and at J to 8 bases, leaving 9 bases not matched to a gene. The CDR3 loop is CSVEAGGLKGYTF. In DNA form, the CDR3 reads TGCAGCGTTGAGGCAGGGGGATTGAAGGGCTACACCTTC. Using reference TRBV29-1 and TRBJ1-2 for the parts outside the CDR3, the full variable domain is SAVISQKPSRDICQRGTSLTIQCQVDSQVTMMFWYRQQPGQSLTLIATANQGSEATYESGFVIDKFPISRPNLTFSTLTVSNMSPEDSSIYLCSVEAGGLKGYTFGSGTRLTVV.

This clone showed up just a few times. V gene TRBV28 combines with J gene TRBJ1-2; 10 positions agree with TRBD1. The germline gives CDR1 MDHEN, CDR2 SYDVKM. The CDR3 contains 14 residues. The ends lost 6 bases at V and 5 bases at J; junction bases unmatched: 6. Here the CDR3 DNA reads TGTGCCAGCAGCCTGACAGGGGGCGAGTATGGCTACACCTTC. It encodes CASSLTGGEYGYTF.

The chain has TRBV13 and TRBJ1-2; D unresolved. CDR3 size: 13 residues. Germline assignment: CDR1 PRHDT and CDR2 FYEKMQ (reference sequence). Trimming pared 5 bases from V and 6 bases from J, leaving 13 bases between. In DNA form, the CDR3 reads TGTGCCAGCAGCCCCCCAGCTGGGAATGGCTACACCTTC. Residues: CASSPPAGNGYTF.

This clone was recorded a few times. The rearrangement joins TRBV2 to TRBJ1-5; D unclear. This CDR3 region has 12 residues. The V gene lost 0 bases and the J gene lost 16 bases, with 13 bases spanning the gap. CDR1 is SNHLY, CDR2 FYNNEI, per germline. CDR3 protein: CASSEASRVLHF. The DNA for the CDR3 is TGTGCCAGCAGTGAAGCTTCACGGGTTCTTCATTTT.

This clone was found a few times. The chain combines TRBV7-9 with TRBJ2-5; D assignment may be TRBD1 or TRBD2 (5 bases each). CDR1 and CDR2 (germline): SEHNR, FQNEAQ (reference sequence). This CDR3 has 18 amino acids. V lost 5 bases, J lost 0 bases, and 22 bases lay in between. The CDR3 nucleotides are TGTGCCAGCAGCCAGGGAAGCGGTGTGCCGTCGTACCAAGAGACCCAGTACTTC. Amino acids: CASSQGSGVPSYQETQYF.

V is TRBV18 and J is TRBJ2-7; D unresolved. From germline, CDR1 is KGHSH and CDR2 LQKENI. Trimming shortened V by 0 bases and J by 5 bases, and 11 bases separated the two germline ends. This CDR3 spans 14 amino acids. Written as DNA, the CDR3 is TGTGCCAGCTCACCACCGGGAATCTTCCACGAGCAGTACTTC. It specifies CASSPPGIFHEQYF.

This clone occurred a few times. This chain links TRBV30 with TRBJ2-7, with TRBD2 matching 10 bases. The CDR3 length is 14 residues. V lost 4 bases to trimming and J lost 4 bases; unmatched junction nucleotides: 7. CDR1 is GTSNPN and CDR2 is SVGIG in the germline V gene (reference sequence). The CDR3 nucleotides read TGTGCCTGGACCCCGGGACTAGCGTTTTACGAGCAGTACTTC. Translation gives CAWTPGLAFYEQYF.

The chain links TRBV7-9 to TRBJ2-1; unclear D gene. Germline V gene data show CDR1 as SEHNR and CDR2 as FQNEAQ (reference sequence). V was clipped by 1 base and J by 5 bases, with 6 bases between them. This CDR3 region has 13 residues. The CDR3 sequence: CASSLGGHNEQFF. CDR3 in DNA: TGTGCCAGCAGCTTAGGTGGCCACAATGAGCAGTTCTTC.

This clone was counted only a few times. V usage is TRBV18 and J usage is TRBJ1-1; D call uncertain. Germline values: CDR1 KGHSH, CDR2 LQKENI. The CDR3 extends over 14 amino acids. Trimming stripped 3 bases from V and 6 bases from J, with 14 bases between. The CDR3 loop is CASSPANTGAEAFF. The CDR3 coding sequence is TGTGCCAGCTCACCTGCTAATACTGGGGCTGAAGCTTTCTTT.

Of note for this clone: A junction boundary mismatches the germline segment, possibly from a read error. CDR3 nucleotides: TGTGCCAGCAGTGACAGTATAAACCCCACACTCTTC. This sequence encodes CASSDSINPTLF. The chain couples TRBV25-1 to TRBJ1-2; D not resolved. The germline gives CDR1 MGHDK, CDR2 SYGVNS. The length of the CDR3 is 12 residues.

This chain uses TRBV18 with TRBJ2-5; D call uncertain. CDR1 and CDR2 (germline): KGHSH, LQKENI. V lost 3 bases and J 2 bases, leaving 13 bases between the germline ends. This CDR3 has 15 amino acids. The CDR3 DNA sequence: TGTGCCAGCTCACCGCAGGATGCTAGGCAAGAGACCCAGTACTTC. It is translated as CASSPQDARQETQYF.

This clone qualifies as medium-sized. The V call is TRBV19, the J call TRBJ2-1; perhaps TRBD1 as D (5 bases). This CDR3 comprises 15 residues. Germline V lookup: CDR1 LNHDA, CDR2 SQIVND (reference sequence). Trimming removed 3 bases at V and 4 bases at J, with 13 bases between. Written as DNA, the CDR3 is TGTGCCAGTAGTATCTCCCCAGGGTCGTACAATGAGCAGTTCTTC. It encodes CASSISPGSYNEQFF. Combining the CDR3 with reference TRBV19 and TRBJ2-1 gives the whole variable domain DGGITQSPKYLFRKEGQNVTLSCEQNLNHDAMYWYRQDPGQGLRLIYYSQIVNDFQKGDIAEGYSVSREKKESFPLTVTSAQKNPTAFYLCASSISPGSYNEQFFGPGTRLTVL.

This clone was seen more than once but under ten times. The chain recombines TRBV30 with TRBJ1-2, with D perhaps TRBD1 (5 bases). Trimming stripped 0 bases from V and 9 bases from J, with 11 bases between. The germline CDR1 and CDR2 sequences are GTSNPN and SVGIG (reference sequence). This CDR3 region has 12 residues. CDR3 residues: CAWSVLKGRYTF. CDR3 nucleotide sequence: TGTGCCTGGAGTGTACTAAAGGGACGCTACACCTTC.

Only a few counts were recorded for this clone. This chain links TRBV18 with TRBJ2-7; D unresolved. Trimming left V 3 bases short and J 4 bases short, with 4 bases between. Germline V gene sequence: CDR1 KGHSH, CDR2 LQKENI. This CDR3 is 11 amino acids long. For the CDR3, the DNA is TGTGCCAGCTCACCTGCTTACGAGCAGTACTTC. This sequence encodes CASSPAYEQYF.

The CDR3: CASSYLDRLYEQYF. The CDR3 bases are TGTGCCAGCAGTTATTTGGACAGACTCTACGAGCAGTACTTC. This sequence joins TRBV6-5 and TRBJ2-7; D may be TRBD1 (6 bases). Germline V gene lookup returns CDR1 MNHEY and CDR2 SVGAGI. The V and J ends lost 3 bases and 3 bases respectively, with 12 bases between them. The CDR3 length is 14 residues.

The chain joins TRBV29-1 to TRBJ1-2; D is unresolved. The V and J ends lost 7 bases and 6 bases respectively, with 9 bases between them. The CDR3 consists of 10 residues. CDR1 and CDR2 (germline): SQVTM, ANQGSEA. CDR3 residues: CSASQDGYTF. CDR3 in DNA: TGCAGCGCCTCTCAAGATGGCTACACCTTC. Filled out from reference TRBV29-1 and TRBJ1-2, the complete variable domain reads SAVISQKPSRDICQRGTSLTIQCQVDSQVTMMFWYRQQPGQSLTLIATANQGSEATYESGFVIDKFPISRPNLTFSTLTVSNMSPEDSSIYLCSASQDGYTFGSGTRLTVV.

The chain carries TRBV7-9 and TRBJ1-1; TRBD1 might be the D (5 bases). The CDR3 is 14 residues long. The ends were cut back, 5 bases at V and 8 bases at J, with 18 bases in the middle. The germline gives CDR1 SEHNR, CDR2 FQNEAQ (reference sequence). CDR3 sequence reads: CASSLQSGTREAFF. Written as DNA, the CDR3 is TGTGCCAGCAGCCTGCAATCGGGGACGCGGGAAGCTTTCTTT.

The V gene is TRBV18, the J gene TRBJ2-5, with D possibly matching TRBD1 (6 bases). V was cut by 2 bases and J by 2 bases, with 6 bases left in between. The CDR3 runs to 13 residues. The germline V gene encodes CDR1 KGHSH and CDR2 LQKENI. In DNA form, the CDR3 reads TGTGCCAGCTCACCAGGACAGCAAGAGACCCAGTACTTC. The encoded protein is CASSPGQQETQYF.

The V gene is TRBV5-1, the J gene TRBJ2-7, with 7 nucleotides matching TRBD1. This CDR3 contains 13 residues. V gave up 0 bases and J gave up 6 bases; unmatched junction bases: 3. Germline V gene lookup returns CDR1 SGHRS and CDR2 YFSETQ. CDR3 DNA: TGCGCCAGCAGCTTGGGACAGGGCCGCGAGCAGTACTTC. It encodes CASSLGQGREQYF.

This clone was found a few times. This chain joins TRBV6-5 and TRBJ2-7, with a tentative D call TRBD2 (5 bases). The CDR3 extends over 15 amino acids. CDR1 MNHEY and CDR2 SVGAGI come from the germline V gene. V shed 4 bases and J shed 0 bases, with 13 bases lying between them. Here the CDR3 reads CASSSEVGFSYEQYF. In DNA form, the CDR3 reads TGTGCCAGCAGTTCGGAGGTTGGGTTCTCCTACGAGCAGTACTTC.

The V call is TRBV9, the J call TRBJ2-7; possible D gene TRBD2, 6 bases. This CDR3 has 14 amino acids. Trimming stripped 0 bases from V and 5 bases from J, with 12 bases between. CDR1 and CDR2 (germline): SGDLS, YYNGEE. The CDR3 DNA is TGTGCCAGCAGCGTAGCCGGGAGAACAGACGAGCAGTACTTC. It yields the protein CASSVAGRTDEQYF.

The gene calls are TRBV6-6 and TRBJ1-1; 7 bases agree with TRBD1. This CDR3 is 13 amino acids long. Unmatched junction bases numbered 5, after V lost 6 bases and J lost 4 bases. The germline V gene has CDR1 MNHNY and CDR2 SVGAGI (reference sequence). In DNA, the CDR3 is TGTGCCAGCAGAAGGACAGGCGGCACTGAAGCTTTCTTT. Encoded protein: CASRRTGGTEAFF.

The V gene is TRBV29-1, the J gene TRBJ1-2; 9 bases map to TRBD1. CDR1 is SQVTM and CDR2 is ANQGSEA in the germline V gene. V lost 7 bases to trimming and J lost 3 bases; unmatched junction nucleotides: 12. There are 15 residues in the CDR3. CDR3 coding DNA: TGCAGCGCACCTAAGACAGGGGGGCTCGACTATGGCTACACCTTC. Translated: CSAPKTGGLDYGYTF.